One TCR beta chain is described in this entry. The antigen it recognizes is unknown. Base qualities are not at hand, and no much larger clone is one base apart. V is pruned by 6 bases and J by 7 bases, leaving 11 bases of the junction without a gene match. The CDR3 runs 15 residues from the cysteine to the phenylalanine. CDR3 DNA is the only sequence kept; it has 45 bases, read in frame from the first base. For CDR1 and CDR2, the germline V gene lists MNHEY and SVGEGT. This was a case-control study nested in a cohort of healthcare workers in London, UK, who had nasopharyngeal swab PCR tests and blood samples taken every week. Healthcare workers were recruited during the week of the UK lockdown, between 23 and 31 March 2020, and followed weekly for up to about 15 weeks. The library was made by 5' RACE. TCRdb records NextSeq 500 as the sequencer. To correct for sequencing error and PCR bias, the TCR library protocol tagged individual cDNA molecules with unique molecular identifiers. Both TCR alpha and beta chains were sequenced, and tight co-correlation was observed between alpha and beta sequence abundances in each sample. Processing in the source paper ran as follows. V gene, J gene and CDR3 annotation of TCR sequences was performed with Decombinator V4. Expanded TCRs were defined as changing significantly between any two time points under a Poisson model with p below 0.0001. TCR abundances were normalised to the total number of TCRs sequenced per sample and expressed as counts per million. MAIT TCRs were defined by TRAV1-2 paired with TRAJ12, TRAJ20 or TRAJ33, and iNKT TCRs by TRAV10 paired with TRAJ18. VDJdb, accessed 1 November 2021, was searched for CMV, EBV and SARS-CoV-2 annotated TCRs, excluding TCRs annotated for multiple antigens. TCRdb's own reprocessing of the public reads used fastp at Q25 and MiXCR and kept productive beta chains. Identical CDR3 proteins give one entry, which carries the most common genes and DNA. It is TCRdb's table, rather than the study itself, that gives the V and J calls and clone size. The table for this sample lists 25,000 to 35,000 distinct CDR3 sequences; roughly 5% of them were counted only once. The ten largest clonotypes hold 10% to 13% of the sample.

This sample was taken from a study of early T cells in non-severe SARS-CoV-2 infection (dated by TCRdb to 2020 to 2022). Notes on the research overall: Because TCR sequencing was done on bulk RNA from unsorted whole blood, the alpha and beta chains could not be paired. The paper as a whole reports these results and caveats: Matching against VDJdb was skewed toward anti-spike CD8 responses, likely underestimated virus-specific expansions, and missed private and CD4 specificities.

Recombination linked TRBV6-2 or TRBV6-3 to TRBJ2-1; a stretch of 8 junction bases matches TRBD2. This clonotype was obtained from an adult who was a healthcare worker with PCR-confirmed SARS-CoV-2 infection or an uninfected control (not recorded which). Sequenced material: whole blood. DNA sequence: TGTGCCAGCAGCCAGCCGGGAGGGCCTTGGAATGAGCAGTTCTTC. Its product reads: CASSQPGGPWNEQFF.